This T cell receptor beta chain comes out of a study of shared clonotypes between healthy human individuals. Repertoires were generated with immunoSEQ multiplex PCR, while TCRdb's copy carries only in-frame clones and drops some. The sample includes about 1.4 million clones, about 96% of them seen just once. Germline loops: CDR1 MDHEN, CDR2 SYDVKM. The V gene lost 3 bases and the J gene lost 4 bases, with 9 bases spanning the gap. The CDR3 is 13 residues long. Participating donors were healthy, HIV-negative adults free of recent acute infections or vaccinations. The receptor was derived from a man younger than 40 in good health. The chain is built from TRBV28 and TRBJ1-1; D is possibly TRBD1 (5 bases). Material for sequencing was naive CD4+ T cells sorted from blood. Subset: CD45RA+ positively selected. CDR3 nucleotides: TGTGCCAGCAGTTTGGGGACCGTCACTGAAGCTTTCTTT. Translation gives CASSLGTVTEAFF. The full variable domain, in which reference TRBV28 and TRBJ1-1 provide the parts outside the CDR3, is DVKVTQSSRYLVKRTGEKVFLECVQDMDHENMFWYRQDPGLGLRLIYFSYDVKMKEKGDIPEGYSVSREKKERFSLILESASTNQTSMYLCASSLGTVTEAFFGQGTRLTVV.